This entry describes one TCR beta chain. Its antigen is unidentified. The sample is drawn from a study of cytomegalovirus exposure and HLA in healthy donors. Study at large: An early data release held some 89 million unique TCRs from HLA-typed donors. Study results and limitations: Later analysis showed most CMV-associated TCR beta chains appearing HLA-restricted. The authors listed approximately 160 TCR beta chains as cytomegalovirus-associated.

After removal of 4 bases from V and 3 bases from J, the junction contained 9 bases not matched to a gene. This CDR3 is 17 amino acids long. CDR1 is SGHTA, CDR2 FQGNSA, per germline. The PCR used 60 Vbeta and 13 Jbeta primers. Clones were sequenced by immunoSEQ multiplex PCR, and TCRdb holds only the in-frame ones, with some missing. Altogether more than 110,000 clones are present, around 79% being singletons, with the ten largest covering 2.8%. This TCR was recovered from a male donor in good health and CMV-seronegative. The chain recombines TRBV7-2 with TRBJ2-7; the match to TRBD2 covers 13 bases. Input material: PBMCs. CDR3 DNA sequence: TGTGCCAGCAGCTCAATACTTGGGACTAGCGGGATCTACGAGCAGTACTTC. Translated, it gives CASSSILGTSGIYEQYF.